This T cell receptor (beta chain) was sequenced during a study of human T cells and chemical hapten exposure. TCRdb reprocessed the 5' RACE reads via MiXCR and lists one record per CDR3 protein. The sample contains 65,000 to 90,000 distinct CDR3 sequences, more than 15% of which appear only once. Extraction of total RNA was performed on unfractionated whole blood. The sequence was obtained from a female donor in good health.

This chain's CDR3 is CAAGLATGELFF. The CDR3 DNA reads as TGTGCCGCCGGGCTCGCGACCGGGGAGCTGTTTTTT. This chain connects TRBV28 to TRBJ2-2; no firm D call. With 11 bases removed from V and 5 bases from J, the gap between germline ends came to 12 bases. The CDR3 contains 12 residues. Germline V gene lookup returns CDR1 MDHEN and CDR2 SYDVKM.